Below, 27 T cell receptor beta chains from the same sample are listed, as sequenced in a study of cytomegalovirus exposure and HLA in healthy donors. The PCR was carried out with 60 Vbeta primers and 13 Jbeta primers. Here immunoSEQ multiplex PCR was the method, and the copy in TCRdb shows in-frame clones only, minus some. The sample consists of about 250,000 clones, approximately 70% of them appearing once. Material: PBMCs. The receptors originated from a female donor in good health and CMV-seronegative.

The chain combines TRBV2 with TRBJ1-2, with TRBD1 matching over 9 bases. CDR1 is SNHLY and CDR2 is FYNNEI in the germline V gene. J lost 2 bases, V lost 5 bases, and 6 bases had no gene match. The CDR3 length is 15 residues. The chain's CDR3 is CASSRGQGRNYGYTF. CDR3 nucleotide sequence: TGTGCCAGCAGTAGGGGACAGGGACGAAACTATGGCTACACCTTC.

The J gene is TRBJ2-5, the V gene TRBV30, with D perhaps TRBD2 (7 bases). TRBJ2-7 explains the end of the DNA better; the J call may be wrong. CDR1 and CDR2 from the germline V gene are GTSNPN and SVGIG (reference sequence). The CDR3 runs 14 residues. CDR3 protein: CAWGRGGFGYEQYF. In DNA form, the CDR3 reads TGTGCCTGGGGGAGGGGGGGTTTTGGCTACGAGCAGTACTTC.

This clone appeared once. The V gene is TRBV12-5, the J gene TRBJ2-7, with 7 bases that match TRBD1. Germline V lookup: CDR1 LGHNT, CDR2 FRNRAP. This CDR3 region has 13 residues. The V segment lost 5 bases and the J segment 7 bases; nucleotides outside the gene matches: 8. The CDR3 DNA follows: TGTGCTAGTGGTGGCACAGGGGATTGGGAGCAGTACTTC. Translating it yields CASGGTGDWEQYF.

The chain employs TRBV27 and TRBJ2-3; no reliable D call. Germline V CDR1 and CDR2: MNHEY, SMNVEV (reference sequence). This CDR3 contains 13 residues. The ends were cut back, 4 bases at V and 2 bases at J, with 7 bases in the middle. The CDR3 protein is CASSSWATDTQYF. The CDR3 region has the DNA TGTGCCAGCAGTTCGTGGGCCACAGATACGCAGTATTTT.

The chain recombines TRBV6-1 with TRBJ2-5, with 10 bases matching TRBD1. TRBJ2-7 explains the end of the DNA better; the J call may be wrong. The CDR3 covers 14 residues. Germline V CDR1 and CDR2: MNHNS, SASEGT. CDR3 residues: CASSSAGTGVEQYF. DNA for the CDR3: TGTGCCAGCAGTTCAGCCGGGACAGGGGTCGAGCAGTACTTC.

V gene TRBV27 combines with J gene TRBJ2-7, with 8 bases aligning to TRBD2. The germline gives CDR1 MNHEY, CDR2 SMNVEV (reference sequence). The CDR3 is made up of 16 amino acids. The V gene end was trimmed by 5 bases and the J gene end by 4 bases; junction bases not matched to a gene: 13. DNA for the CDR3: TGTGCCAGCAGTAGGGGCCCCGGGAGGGTATTATACGAGCAGTACTTC. This sequence encodes CASSRGPGRVLYEQYF.

V is TRBV27 and J is TRBJ1-5; weak D call: TRBD1 (5 bases). The CDR3 has 14 residues. Trimming shortened V by 5 bases and J by 9 bases, and 17 bases separated the two germline ends. Germline CDR1 reads MNHEY; CDR2 reads SMNVEV (reference sequence). The CDR3 region is CASSPDRSYSPQHF. The CDR3 bases are TGTGCCAGCAGTCCCGACAGATCCTATTCGCCCCAGCATTTT.

This sequence joins TRBV29-1 and TRBJ2-1; 10 bases match TRBD2. This CDR3 region has 14 residues. In germline, CDR1 is SQVTM, CDR2 ANQGSEA. V was clipped by 1 base and J by 4 bases; unmatched bases: 1. CDR3 residues: CSVEGSGGYNEQFF. CDR3 in DNA: TGCAGCGTTGAAGGTAGCGGGGGGTACAATGAGCAGTTCTTC.

This clone was picked up a small number of times. Other DNA sequences in this sample translate to the same CDR3. The J gene is TRBJ2-1, the V gene TRBV19, with TRBD2 as a possible D gene (6 bases). The CDR3 extends over 16 amino acids. The germline CDR1 and CDR2 sequences are LNHDA and SQIVND (reference sequence). The V and J ends lost 2 bases and 10 bases respectively, with 21 bases between them. CDR3 coding DNA: TGTGCCAGTAGTATACCCCTAGCGAGAGGGGTGGGGGAGCAGTTCTTC. Its protein product is CASSIPLARGVGEQFF.

V and J are TRBV29-1 and TRBJ2-7; D perhaps matches TRBD1 (5 bases). This CDR3 contains 13 residues. Trimming took off 4 bases at V and 0 bases at J, with 10 bases between the two ends. CDR1 is SQVTM, CDR2 ANQGSEA, per germline. Written as DNA, the CDR3 is TGCAGCGTTGGAGGACAAAGCTCCTACGAGCAGTACTTC. Its translation is CSVGGQSSYEQYF.

J is TRBJ2-5 and V is TRBV30; 9 bases are shared with TRBD1. J gave up 3 bases and V 3 bases, and 5 bases lay outside the gene matches. Looked up from germline, CDR1 is GTSNPN and CDR2 is SVGIG (reference sequence). CDR3 size: 14 residues. Here the CDR3 reads CAWRRTGAEETQYF. CDR3 in DNA: TGTGCCTGGAGGAGGACAGGGGCCGAAGAGACCCAGTACTTC.

The sample holds one count of this clone. The chain recombines TRBV5-1 with TRBJ2-3, with 11 positions matching TRBD2. Germline CDR1 reads SGHRS; CDR2 reads YFSETQ. V shed 5 bases and J 0 bases; nucleotides not matched to a gene: 2. The CDR3 runs to 15 residues. The CDR3 sequence: CASRRTSGSTDTQYF. The CDR3 coding sequence is TGCGCCAGCAGGCGGACTAGCGGGAGCACAGATACGCAGTATTTT.

The chain links TRBV6-1 to TRBJ1-5; a possible D gene is TRBD1 (6 bases). The germline V gene has CDR1 MNHNS and CDR2 SASEGT. CDR3 length equals 14 residues. Trimming removed 8 bases at V and 9 bases at J, with 20 bases between. The CDR3 bases are TGTGCCAGCTTAGACAGGATTGTATCGCGGCCCCAGCATTTT. Translated: CASLDRIVSRPQHF.

J is TRBJ2-5 and V is TRBV25-1; the match to TRBD1 covers 9 bases. Germline CDR1 and CDR2: MGHDK and SYGVNS. Trimming at V came to 5 bases and at J to 4 bases, leaving 5 bases not matched to a gene. The CDR3 loop spans 14 amino acids. CDR3 sequence (DNA): TGTGCCAGCAGTCCCCGGACAGGGGTAGAGACCCAGTACTTC. This encodes CASSPRTGVETQYF.

This clone occurred a few times. Relative to the germline gene, one junction end is altered; a read error may explain this. This chain joins TRBV7-9 and TRBJ2-2; D is unclear. The CDR3 has 13 amino acids. Per germline, CDR1 SEHNR and CDR2 FQNEAQ (reference sequence). The DNA for the CDR3 is TGTTCCAGCAGCCCCTCCAACACCGGGGAGCTGTTTTTT. This codes for CSSSPSNTGELFF.

This chain connects TRBV4-1 to TRBJ2-7, with TRBD1 matching 9 bases. CDR1 and CDR2 from the germline V gene are MGHRA and YSYEKL. This CDR3 is 16 amino acids long. The ends lost 2 bases at V and 6 bases at J; junction bases unmatched: 11. The CDR3 sequence: CASSQIPGQGSVEQYF. The CDR3 region has the DNA TGCGCCAGCAGCCAAATTCCGGGACAGGGCAGCGTCGAGCAGTACTTC.

The chain carries TRBV4-1 and TRBJ1-4, with D possibly being TRBD1 (6 bases). This CDR3 is built from 15 residues. CDR1 is MGHRA, CDR2 YSYEKL, per germline. V was cut by 2 bases and J by 13 bases, with 20 bases left in between. This CDR3 is CASSQTPQGHLRLFF. CDR3 DNA sequence: TGCGCCAGCAGCCAAACGCCGCAGGGGCATCTTAGACTGTTTTTT.

The chain combines TRBV11-2 with TRBJ1-5; D call uncertain. Per the germline V gene, CDR1 is SGHAT and CDR2 is FQNNGV. Between the trimmed V and J ends, which lost 1 base and 1 base, there was a span of 8 bases. The CDR3 is 15 amino acids. The CDR3 region is CASSLGPGSNQPQHF. In DNA form, the CDR3 reads TGTGCCAGCAGCTTAGGCCCGGGGAGCAATCAGCCCCAGCATTTT. The variable domain in full, completed from reference TRBV11-2 and TRBJ1-5, reads EAGVAQSPRYKIIEKRQSVAFWCNPISGHATLYWYQQILGQGPKLLIQFQNNGVVDDSQLPKDRFSAERLKGVDSTLKIQPAKLEDSAVYLCASSLGPGSNQPQHFGDGTRLSIL.

Only one count was recorded for this clone. This chain links TRBV6-5 with TRBJ2-7, with 9 bases lining up with TRBD1. This CDR3 comprises 13 residues. V lost 6 bases to trimming and J lost 9 bases; unmatched junction nucleotides: 9. Germline V gives CDR1 MNHEY, CDR2 SVGAGI. For the CDR3, the DNA is TGTGCCAGCAGACGGACAGGGGACGGCGGGCAGTACTTC. Amino acid sequence: CASRRTGDGGQYF.

The chain is built from TRBV11-2 and TRBJ2-3; D is unresolved. The CDR3 sequence is 14 residues long. Germline V gene sequence: CDR1 SGHAT, CDR2 FQNNGV. V lost 1 base and J 2 bases, leaving 7 bases between the germline ends. Here the CDR3 DNA reads TGTGCCAGCAGCTTAGCCCTAACCACAGATACGCAGTATTTT. Translated: CASSLALTTDTQYF.

This clone has a handful of counts. CDR3 in amino acids: CATGASGHPIQYF. Here the CDR3 DNA reads TGTGCCACTGGGGCTAGCGGCCACCCCATTCAGTACTTC. The V gene is TRBV19, the J gene TRBJ2-4, with 7 bases aligning to TRBD2. CDR3 length: 13 residues. V was pared by 10 bases and J by 9 bases, with 12 bases of the junction left unmatched. Germline V CDR1 and CDR2: LNHDA, SQIVND (reference sequence).

V is TRBV5-1 and J is TRBJ2-1, with D maybe TRBD2 (5 bases). The CDR3 is made up of 15 amino acids. V lost 3 bases, J lost 3 bases, and 13 bases lay in between. CDR1 and CDR2 from the germline V gene are SGHRS and YFSETQ. The CDR3 loop reads CASSSSSGYYNEQFF. The CDR3 nucleotides read TGCGCCAGCAGCTCGTCGAGCGGTTACTACAATGAGCAGTTCTTC.

This chain joins TRBV9 and TRBJ1-1; D is uncertain. Germline assignment: CDR1 SGDLS and CDR2 YYNGEE. This CDR3 is 13 amino acids long. V was clipped by 2 bases and J by 0 bases, with 5 bases between them. The CDR3 is CASSVLLNTEAFF. DNA of the CDR3: TGTGCCAGCAGCGTTCTCCTGAACACTGAAGCTTTCTTT. The full variable domain, with the rest looked up from reference TRBV9 and TRBJ1-1, is DSGVTQTPKHLITATGQRVTLRCSPRSGDLSVYWYQQSLDQGLQFLIQYYNGEERAKGNILERFSAQQFPDLHSELNLSSLELGDSALYFCASSVLLNTEAFFGQGTRLTVV.

The chain uses TRBV19 and TRBJ1-5, with a tentative D call TRBD1 (6 bases). Trimming took off 5 bases at V and 1 base at J, with 15 bases between the two ends. Germline CDR1 LNHDA, CDR2 SQIVND (reference sequence). This CDR3 has 16 amino acids. CDR3 sequence reads: CASSAGQKRSNQPQHF. The CDR3 coding sequence is TGTGCCAGTAGTGCCGGACAGAAACGGAGCAATCAGCCCCAGCATTTT.

This chain links TRBV10-1 with TRBJ2-7; TRBD2 matches at 12 bases. Germline CDR1 reads WNHNN; CDR2 reads SYGVQD (reference sequence). This CDR3 contains 13 residues. With V trimmed by 9 bases and J by 5 bases, 5 bases remained unmatched. DNA for the CDR3: TGCGCCAGTCAACTAGCGGGAGGAAACGAGCAGTACTTC. It specifies CASQLAGGNEQYF.

The CDR3 region is CASPGGEDTDTQYF. The CDR3 DNA sequence: TGTGCCAGCCCTGGGGGCGAGGACACAGATACGCAGTATTTT. This chain uses TRBV7-9 with TRBJ2-3, with D possibly TRBD1 on 6 matching bases. The CDR3 is 14 residues long. Germline CDR1 reads SEHNR; CDR2 reads FQNEAQ (reference sequence). V shed 8 bases and J shed 2 bases, with 14 bases lying between them.

The chain has TRBV6-1 and TRBJ2-5, with unresolved D. The J call may not be correct, given that the DNA end is closer to TRBJ2-7. CDR1 and CDR2 from the germline V gene are MNHNS and SASEGT. The CDR3 is 12 amino acids. The CDR3 coding sequence is TGTGCCAGCAGTGAAACCCGGTACGAGCAGTACTTC. Translated: CASSETRYEQYF.